These 16 T cell receptor beta chains share one sample of origin, sequenced in a study of persistence of HIV-infected CD4 T cells. This nonspecific control used anti-CD3/anti-CD28 bead stimulation of CD4+ T cells. Sorting of responding CD4+ T cells relied on upregulated CD40 ligand together with CD69. Their specific antigens are unknown. This was the immunoSEQ version 4 assay in survey mode. Using immunoSEQ multiplex PCR, the repertoire was profiled, and TCRdb retains in-frame clones only, with some absent. The profile shows about 43,000 clones, roughly nine tenths of them singletons. Sequenced material: CD4+ T cells sorted from PBMCs after roughly 18-hour stimulation, taken from a patient who received antiretroviral therapy. The source of these receptors is an adult man with HIV who was CMV-seropositive.

The chain is built from TRBV6-6 and TRBJ2-6, with D unresolved. This CDR3 is built from 13 residues. V was pared by 4 bases and J by 1 base, with 2 bases between. The germline CDR1 and CDR2 sequences are MNHNY and SVGAGI (reference sequence). The CDR3 nucleotides are TGTGCCAGCAGTTTGTCTGGGGCCAACGTCCTGACTTTC. It specifies CASSLSGANVLTF.

V gene TRBV15 combines with J gene TRBJ1-4; the D gene is possibly TRBD1 (5 bases). V shed 3 bases and J shed 7 bases, with 12 bases lying between them. The CDR3 is made up of 14 amino acids. The germline V gene has CDR1 LNHNV and CDR2 YYDKDF (reference sequence). Here the CDR3 DNA reads TGTGCCACCAGCAGCCTAGGGGCCGGTGAAAAACTGTTTTTT. Its protein product is CATSSLGAGEKLFF.

The genes are TRBV20-1 and TRBJ1-2, with D tentatively TRBD1 (6 bases). The CDR3 is 14 residues long. Deletions cut 3 bases from V and 5 bases from J, with 16 bases between. Germline loops: CDR1 DFQATT, CDR2 SNEGSKA (reference sequence). The CDR3 region has the DNA TGCAGTGCTAGTCTGGGGGGCGCCCATTATGGCTACACCTTC. As protein: CSASLGGAHYGYTF.

The chain employs TRBV9 and TRBJ1-5; no reliable D call. The germline V gene has CDR1 SGDLS and CDR2 YYNGEE. V lost 0 bases and J lost 5, with 9 bases in between. This CDR3 region has 14 residues. The CDR3 reads CASSVGGEYQPQHF. The CDR3, as DNA: TGTGCCAGCAGCGTAGGAGGTGAATATCAGCCCCAGCATTTT.

This clone was detected only once. The V and J genes are TRBV7-2 and TRBJ1-6; D gene ambiguous. Trimming took 6 bases from V and 1 from J, leaving 7 bases between them. The CDR3 loop spans 14 amino acids. CDR1 SGHTA and CDR2 FQGNSA come from the germline V gene. The CDR3 is CASRLGSYNSPLHF. DNA of the CDR3: TGTGCCAGCAGACTTGGATCCTATAATTCACCCCTCCACTTT.

The chain carries TRBV7-2 and TRBJ2-3, with 8 bases aligning to TRBD2. Germline loops: CDR1 SGHTA, CDR2 FQGNSA. The CDR3 has 17 residues. J was trimmed by 5 bases and V by 1 base; bases with no gene match: 11. The CDR3 spells CASSLVGLGLREDTQYF. The DNA for the CDR3 is TGTGCCAGCAGCTTAGTGGGACTAGGGCTCCGGGAAGATACGCAGTATTTT.

The CDR3 spells CATYGTVLFGYTF. DNA for the CDR3: TGTGCCACCTACGGAACAGTTCTTTTTGGCTACACCTTC. The V and J genes are TRBV28 and TRBJ1-2; no firm D call. The V end lost 10 bases, the J end lost 7 bases, and 19 bases lay between the germline ends. The CDR3 covers 13 residues. Germline loops: CDR1 MDHEN, CDR2 SYDVKM.

The rearrangement joins TRBV6-6 to TRBJ2-3; no definite D call. Germline CDR1 reads MNHNY; CDR2 reads SVGAGI (reference sequence). V lost 4 bases, J lost 0 bases, and 14 bases lay in between. The length of the CDR3 is 16 residues. As DNA, the CDR3 is TGTGCCAGCAGTTCCCAAAAAGCAGTTAGCACAGATACGCAGTATTTT. Translation gives CASSSQKAVSTDTQYF.

The V gene is TRBV10-1, the J gene TRBJ2-1; 10 bases line up with TRBD1. The CDR3 covers 13 residues. The V gene's germline CDR1 is WNHNN and CDR2 SYGVQD (reference sequence). V was clipped by 6 bases and J by 7 bases; unmatched bases: 3. As DNA, the CDR3 is TGCGCCAGCAGAGGGACAGGGGAGAATGAGCAGTTCTTC. Protein sequence: CASRGTGENEQFF.

This rearrangement joins TRBV28 to TRBJ1-5; D is unclear. The CDR3 spans 12 residues. Per the germline V gene, CDR1 is MDHEN and CDR2 is SYDVKM. V shed 4 bases and J shed 0 bases, with 1 base lying between them. The CDR3 DNA is TGTGCCAGCAGTTATAGCAATCAGCCCCAGCATTTT. This codes for CASSYSNQPQHF.

This chain uses TRBV27 with TRBJ2-3, with a tentative D call TRBD2 (6 bases). Trimming removed 6 bases from V and 2 bases from J, with 18 bases in between. The germline V gene encodes CDR1 MNHEY and CDR2 SMNVEV (reference sequence). This CDR3 region has 16 residues. The CDR3 DNA is TGTGCCAGCAGGCGGGACTTTACTAACCCCACAGATACGCAGTATTTT. Translated: CASRRDFTNPTDTQYF.

The V call is TRBV14, the J call TRBJ2-2, with D perhaps matching TRBD1 (5 bases). This CDR3 spans 16 amino acids. Germline loops: CDR1 SGHDN, CDR2 FVKESK. The V and J ends lost 4 bases and 0 bases respectively, with 12 bases between them. CDR3 coding DNA: TGTGCCAGCAGCCCCTGGGGCCGTGCGAACACCGGGGAGCTGTTTTTT. It specifies CASSPWGRANTGELFF.

The CDR3 coding sequence is TGTGCCAGCAGCCTGGGACAGGAAATATACAATGAGCAGTTCTTC. Encoded protein: CASSLGQEIYNEQFF. The V and J genes are TRBV5-4 and TRBJ2-1, with TRBD1 matching 8 bases. After removal of 4 bases from V and 4 bases from J, the junction contained 7 bases not matched to a gene. This CDR3 comprises 15 residues. CDR1 is SGHNT and CDR2 is YYREEE in the germline V gene (reference sequence).

The chain links TRBV28 to TRBJ2-3; 8 positions agree with TRBD1. The CDR3 consists of 15 residues. Germline lookup yields CDR1 MDHEN and CDR2 SYDVKM. Trimming removed 6 bases from V and 3 bases from J; junction bases left unmatched: 8. The CDR3 DNA sequence: TGTGCCAGCAGGGGGAGGACAGGGAGGACAGATACGCAGTATTTT. Protein: CASRGRTGRTDTQYF.

This clone was recorded only once. One end of the junction fails to match germline, which may point to a read error. The chain has TRBV7-8 and TRBJ1-6, with 12 bases identical to TRBD1. This CDR3 is 18 amino acids long. CDR1 and CDR2 (germline): SGHVS, FQNEAQ. The CDR3 region has the DNA TGTGCCAGCAGCTTGGGACAGGGGGCTTTCTCCAATAATTCACCCCTCCACTTT. The encoded protein is CASSLGQGAFSNNSPLHF.

The chain combines TRBV20-1 with TRBJ1-2; TRBD1 is a possible D gene (5 bases). The germline V and J ends were trimmed by 3 bases and 4 bases, with 12 bases remaining between them. The germline CDR1 and CDR2 sequences are DFQATT and SNEGSKA (reference sequence). The CDR3 has 13 amino acids. The CDR3 loop reads CSASGGDGYGYTF. The DNA for the CDR3 is TGCAGTGCTAGTGGGGGGGATGGCTATGGCTACACCTTC.